This T cell receptor (beta chain) appears in the sequencing data of a study of control samples from healthy donors and cancer patients. Profiling relied on immunoSEQ multiplex PCR, and the TCRdb table lists in-frame clones only, not all of them. Of 75,000 to 100,000 clones detected, around 92% appear once; the ten largest clones hold less than 7%. The CDR3 has 13 amino acids. CDR1 LNHNV and CDR2 YYDKDF come from the germline V gene (reference sequence). V dropped 5 bases and J dropped 7 bases, with 9 bases sitting between them. The sequence came from a man between 50 and 59 years old in good health. The chain employs TRBV15 and TRBJ1-6, with D uncertain. Material for sequencing was blood. This chain's CDR3 is CATSPDLNSPLHF. Here the CDR3 DNA reads TGTGCCACCAGCCCTGATCTCAATTCACCCCTCCACTTT.